Listed here are 15 T cell receptor beta chains from one sample, sequenced in a study of T cells in Graves' hyperthyroidism and ophthalmopathy. Amplified TCR beta CDR3 regions came from RNA transcripts. The HTBI primer set was used in a first-round RT-PCR of the TCR CDR3. TCRdb itself ran the multiplex PCR reads through MiXCR, one entry per CDR3 protein. The sample has nearly 600,000 distinct CDR3 sequences; 11% to 15% are singletons. The sequencing input was blood. The receptors here all came from a woman in her late teens or twenties with Graves' ophthalmopathy.

The table lists this clonotype with many counts. The chain has TRBV2 and TRBJ2-2, with 7 bases aligning to TRBD1. Unmatched junction bases numbered 5, after V lost 0 bases and J lost 7 bases. The CDR3 contains 15 residues. Germline V gives CDR1 SNHLY, CDR2 FYNNEI. CDR3 sequence reads: CASSEAGTVFGELFF. The CDR3 bases are TGTGCCAGCAGTGAAGCGGGGACAGTCTTCGGGGAGCTGTTTTTT.

The chain joins TRBV29-1 to TRBJ2-2; weak D call: TRBD2 (7 bases). Deletions cut 2 bases from V and 7 bases from J, with 14 bases between. The CDR3 runs 14 residues. The germline V gene encodes CDR1 SQVTM and CDR2 ANQGSEA. The CDR3 DNA follows: TGCAGCGTTGAATCCAGGGGAGGGGTCGGGGAGCTGTTTTTT. This encodes CSVESRGGVGELFF.

This clonotype was seen many times. The chain links TRBV6-1 to TRBJ2-3; D is unclear. V was cut by 6 bases and J by 3 bases, with 7 bases left in between. In germline, CDR1 is MNHNS, CDR2 SASEGT. The CDR3 is 12 amino acids. CDR3 region: CASSLETDTQYF. The CDR3 DNA is TGTGCCAGCAGCCTCGAAACAGATACGCAGTATTTT.

This clonotype was picked up a small number of times. With a much larger clone just one base away, this may be a read error. The chain is built from TRBV28 and TRBJ2-1, with a tentative D call TRBD2 (6 bases). Germline CDR1 reads MDHEN; CDR2 reads SYDVKM. The CDR3 extends over 13 amino acids. The CDR3 DNA reads TGTGCCAGCAGGCGGACTACCTACGATGAGCAGTTCTTC. It encodes CASRRTTYDEQFF.

This rearrangement joins TRBV29-1 to TRBJ2-5; D unclear. Germline CDR1 SQVTM, CDR2 ANQGSEA. V was clipped by 3 bases and J by 2 bases, with 7 bases between them. This CDR3 region has 12 residues. CDR3 residues: CSVDSNQETQYF. In DNA, the CDR3 is TGCAGCGTTGATAGTAATCAAGAGACCCAGTACTTC.

This clonotype was observed many times. V gene TRBV2 combines with J gene TRBJ2-6, with D maybe TRBD1 (5 bases). The CDR3 consists of 14 residues. The V end was cut by 6 bases, the J end by 2 bases, with 8 bases between. CDR1 is SNHLY and CDR2 is FYNNEI in the germline V gene. The CDR3 nucleotides are TGTGCCAGCAGAGCACAGGCTGGGGCCAACGTCCTGACTTTC. Translating it yields CASRAQAGANVLTF.

This clonotype was seen at least ten times. The CDR3 reads CASSLQGATPYYEQYF. The CDR3 DNA follows: TGTGCCAGCAGCTTGCAGGGCGCGACCCCCTACTACGAGCAGTACTTC. The chain is built from TRBV7-9 and TRBJ2-7; the D gene is possibly TRBD1 (5 bases). Trimming shortened V by 3 bases and J by 3 bases, and 18 bases separated the two germline ends. The CDR3 has 16 residues. Germline V gene sequence: CDR1 SEHNR, CDR2 FQNEAQ (reference sequence).

This clonotype was counted a single time. The V and J genes are TRBV6-1 and TRBJ2-3; perhaps TRBD2 as D (7 bases). CDR3 length equals 16 residues. Per the germline V gene, CDR1 is MNHNS and CDR2 is SASEGT. The ends were cut back, 6 bases at V and 6 bases at J, with 22 bases in the middle. CDR3 region: CASSVSGGRQADTQYF. For the CDR3, the DNA is TGTGCCAGCAGCGTGTCTGGCGGGAGACAGGCGGATACGCAGTATTTT.

This chain links TRBV19 with TRBJ2-1; D possibly matches TRBD1 or TRBD2 (5 bases each). CDR1 and CDR2 from the germline V gene are LNHDA and SQIVND (reference sequence). This CDR3 region has 16 residues. Trimming took off 0 bases at V and 0 bases at J, with 9 bases between the two ends. The CDR3 reads CASSIEGESSYNEQFF. The DNA for the CDR3 is TGTGCCAGTAGTATAGAAGGGGAGAGCTCCTACAATGAGCAGTTCTTC.

The table lists this clonotype with many counts. The chain couples TRBV7-9 to TRBJ1-1; D is perhaps TRBD1 (6 bases). Per germline, CDR1 SEHNR and CDR2 FQNEAQ (reference sequence). The CDR3 has 16 residues. V was shortened by 1 base and J by 1 base, with 13 bases between the two germline ends. The CDR3 coding sequence is TGTGCCAGCAGCTTAGTCAGGCAGGGGCCGAACACTGAAGCTTTCTTT. As protein: CASSLVRQGPNTEAFF.

This clonotype was seen a handful of times. The V call is TRBV27, the J call TRBJ2-2; D remains ambiguous. Per germline, CDR1 MNHEY and CDR2 SMNVEV (reference sequence). This CDR3 is built from 14 residues. The V gene lost 4 bases and the J gene lost 7 bases, with 13 bases spanning the gap. DNA of the CDR3: TGTGCCAGCAGTTCATCCCCCCATGGCGGGGAGCTGTTTTTT. As protein: CASSSSPHGGELFF.

This clonotype was picked up many times. This chain links TRBV27 with TRBJ1-2; no clear D gene. Germline loops: CDR1 MNHEY, CDR2 SMNVEV (reference sequence). This CDR3 contains 15 residues. V was cut by 6 bases and J by 3 bases, with 17 bases left in between. CDR3 nucleotide sequence: TGTGCCAGCAGACCCGGGCCCCCGGAGGACTATGGCTACACCTTC. This encodes CASRPGPPEDYGYTF.

This clonotype showed up many times. The V and J genes are TRBV30 and TRBJ2-1; 9 bases map to TRBD2. CDR3 size: 14 residues. Germline assignment: CDR1 GTSNPN and CDR2 SVGIG (reference sequence). V shed 1 base and J 6 bases; nucleotides not matched to a gene: 4. The CDR3 nucleotides read TGTGCCTGGAGTGCGGTAGCGGGAGTCAATGAGCAGTTCTTC. It translates to CAWSAVAGVNEQFF.

This clonotype came up many times. The genes are TRBV28 and TRBJ1-5; possible D gene TRBD1, 6 bases. Germline V lookup: CDR1 MDHEN, CDR2 SYDVKM. The CDR3 sequence is 13 residues long. V was trimmed by 7 bases and J by 7 bases, leaving 14 bases between them. CDR3 loop: CASTGRGWQPQHF. The CDR3 DNA sequence: TGTGCCAGCACCGGCAGGGGATGGCAGCCCCAGCATTTT. Full variable domain (missing parts from reference TRBV28 and TRBJ1-5): DVKVTQSSRYLVKRTGEKVFLECVQDMDHENMFWYRQDPGLGLRLIYFSYDVKMKEKGDIPEGYSVSREKKERFSLILESASTNQTSMYLCASTGRGWQPQHFGDGTRLSIL.

V and J are TRBV6-1 and TRBJ2-1; 11 bases line up with TRBD1. Germline loops: CDR1 MNHNS, CDR2 SASEGT. V was clipped by 4 bases and J by 3 bases; unmatched bases: 17. The CDR3 covers 20 residues. The CDR3 DNA reads TGTGCCAGCAGTGCTGGCGGTGGGCGGACAGGGGGCCTTAACTACAATGAGCAGTTCTTC. Its protein product is CASSAGGGRTGGLNYNEQFF.